This T cell receptor (beta chain) was sequenced for a study of blood T cell repertoires in COVID-19. Study summary: Samples taken during acute and convalescent COVID-19 were collected in the United States, Italy and Spain.

Participants were aged 18 to 89 years from roughly 26 US areas. Cohort assignment relied on participant-reported clinical history. CDR3 size: 13 residues. Germline V gives CDR1 SGHNT, CDR2 YYREEE (reference sequence). V was cut by 4 bases and J by 8 bases, with 13 bases left in between. Sequencing used immunoSEQ multiplex PCR; TCRdb keeps in-frame clones, though not all of them. The sample carries about 400,000 clones, approximately 85% recorded once. The receptor comes from a middle-aged woman with acute COVID-19. The specimen was PBMCs or T cells enriched from blood (not recorded which). This chain links TRBV5-4 with TRBJ2-4, with a possible D match to TRBD2 (7 bases). CDR3 sequence reads: CASSPGGADIQYF. The CDR3 DNA reads as TGTGCCAGCAGCCCTGGGGGGGCTGACATTCAGTACTTC.